This paragraph covers one TCR beta chain sequence. Its antigen is currently unknown. Treatment specified: treatment-naive control, cytoreductive nephrectomy. Control tumors came from treatment-naive patients without prior radiation. The tumor was a clear cell renal cell carcinoma. CDR1 is MNHNY, CDR2 SVGAGI, per germline (reference sequence). V was trimmed by 5 bases and J by 9 bases, leaving 14 bases between them. This CDR3 contains 13 residues. TCRdb keeps only in-frame clones here, not all; method: immunoSEQ multiplex PCR. The sample shows about 18,000 clones, about 55% of them seen only once. The source of the sample is a study of radiation and T cells in renal cell carcinoma. The study's findings and limits: Dominant CDR3 motifs occupied more repertoire in irradiated than control tumors. Irradiated tumors had higher TCR clonality than control tumors.

The V gene is TRBV6-6, the J gene TRBJ1-5; a possible D gene is TRBD1 (5 bases). This TCR was recovered from a man in his forties or fifties with renal cell carcinoma. Sequenced here: tumor tissue, sampled from a patient whose treatment was nephrectomy without radiotherapy. The DNA for the CDR3 is TGTGCCAGCAGTCTGGGGGGTTTGGGGCCCCAGCATTTT. Residues: CASSLGGLGPQHF.